The TCR beta chain described here comes from a study of cytomegalovirus exposure and HLA in healthy donors. Overall study findings and caveats: According to the study, roughly 160 TCR beta chains were cytomegalovirus-associated. In a later analysis, a genetic analysis reported fewer productive-TCR N-insertions in an Asian-associated ancestry cluster than the cohort average. Because they were indistinguishable, some V segments, including TRBV6-2 and TRBV6-3, were excluded.

The V gene end was trimmed by 4 bases and the J gene end by 5 bases; junction bases not matched to a gene: 6. CDR1 is SGHNT, CDR2 YYREEE, per germline (reference sequence). This CDR3 has 15 amino acids. In the PCR, 60 Vbeta and 13 Jbeta primers were used. Profiled with immunoSEQ multiplex PCR; TCRdb holds only in-frame clones, not every one. The repertoire holds roughly 130,000 clones, with over 60% as singletons. Comments on this clone: The antigen remains unidentified.

Sequenced input: PBMCs. The receptor was isolated from a man aged 18-30 years in good health and CMV-seronegative. The chain links TRBV5-4 to TRBJ2-5; 12 bases agree with TRBD1. DNA for the CDR3: TGTGCCAGCAGCCCCGGGACAGGGGGCGGGGAGACCCAGTACTTC. It translates to CASSPGTGGGETQYF.